This T cell receptor beta chain originates from a study of CD8 T cells in Susac syndrome. On the study more broadly: Among the Susac syndrome patients who underwent sequencing, about 6 had clinically active disease, while roughly 8 of them were in remission. When blood was drawn, patients with Susac syndrome were on intravenous immunoglobulin alone, on corticosteroids, or therapy-naive.

Reverse transcription used roughly 0.45 to 1 ug RNA and random hexamers. A single record per CDR3 protein comes from TCRdb applying MiXCR to the immunoSEQ multiplex PCR reads. The sample shows roughly 130,000 distinct CDR3 sequences, 96% of them seen only once. Germline V gene lookup returns CDR1 SQVTM and CDR2 ANQGSEA. The CDR3 is made up of 14 amino acids. Germline trimming cut 2 bases from V and 1 base from J; bases unmatched to any gene: 4. The TCR was taken from a human donor with Susac syndrome. The sequenced sample was CD4+ T cells from PBMCs. The gene calls are TRBV29-1 and TRBJ1-1; 7 bases align to TRBD1. The CDR3: CSVEPWTGNTEAFF. CDR3 DNA sequence: TGCAGCGTTGAACCCTGGACAGGGAACACTGAAGCTTTCTTT.